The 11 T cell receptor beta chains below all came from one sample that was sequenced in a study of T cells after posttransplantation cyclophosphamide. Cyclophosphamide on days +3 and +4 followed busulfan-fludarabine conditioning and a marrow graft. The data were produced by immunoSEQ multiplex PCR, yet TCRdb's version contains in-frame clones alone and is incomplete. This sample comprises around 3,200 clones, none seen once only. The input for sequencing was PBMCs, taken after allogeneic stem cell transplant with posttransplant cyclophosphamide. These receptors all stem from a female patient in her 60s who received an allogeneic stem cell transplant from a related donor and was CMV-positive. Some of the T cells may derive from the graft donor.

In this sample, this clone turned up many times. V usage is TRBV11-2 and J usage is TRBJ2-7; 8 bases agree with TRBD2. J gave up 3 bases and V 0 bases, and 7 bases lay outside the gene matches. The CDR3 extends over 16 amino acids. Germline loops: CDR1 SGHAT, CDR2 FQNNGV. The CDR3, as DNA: TGTGCCAGCAGCTTAGATTTCGCGGGAGGCTACTACGAGCAGTACTTC. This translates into CASSLDFAGGYYEQYF.

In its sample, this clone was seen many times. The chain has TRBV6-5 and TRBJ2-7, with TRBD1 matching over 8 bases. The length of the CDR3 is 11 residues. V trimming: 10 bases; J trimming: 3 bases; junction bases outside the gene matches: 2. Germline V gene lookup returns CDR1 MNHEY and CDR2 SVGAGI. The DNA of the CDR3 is TGTGCCATCGGGACAGGCTACGAGCAGTACTTC. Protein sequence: CAIGTGYEQYF.

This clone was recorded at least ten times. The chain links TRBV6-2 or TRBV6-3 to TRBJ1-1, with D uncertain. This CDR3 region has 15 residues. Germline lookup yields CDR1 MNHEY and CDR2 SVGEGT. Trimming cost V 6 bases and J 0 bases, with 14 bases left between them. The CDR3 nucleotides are TGTGCCAGCAGATCGGGGTCTACCGTGAACACTGAAGCTTTCTTT. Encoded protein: CASRSGSTVNTEAFF.

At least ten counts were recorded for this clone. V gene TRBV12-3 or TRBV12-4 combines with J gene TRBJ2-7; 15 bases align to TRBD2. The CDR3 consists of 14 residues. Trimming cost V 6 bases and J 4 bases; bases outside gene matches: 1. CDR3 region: CASRGLAGGYEQYF. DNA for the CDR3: TGTGCCAGCAGAGGACTAGCGGGAGGGTACGAGCAGTACTTC.

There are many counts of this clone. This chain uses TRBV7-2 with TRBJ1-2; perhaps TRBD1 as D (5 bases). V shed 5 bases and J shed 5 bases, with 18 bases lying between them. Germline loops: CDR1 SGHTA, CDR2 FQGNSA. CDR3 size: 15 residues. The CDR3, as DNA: TGTGCCAGCAGCCCGACAGAACTATTTACTTATGGCTACACCTTC. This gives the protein CASSPTELFTYGYTF.

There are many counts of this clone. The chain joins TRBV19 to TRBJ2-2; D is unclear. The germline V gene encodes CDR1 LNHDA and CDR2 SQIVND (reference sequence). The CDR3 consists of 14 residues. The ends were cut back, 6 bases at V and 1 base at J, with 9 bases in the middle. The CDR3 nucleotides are TGTGCCAGTAGCTATTCCCGGAACACCGGGGAGCTGTTTTTT. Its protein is CASSYSRNTGELFF. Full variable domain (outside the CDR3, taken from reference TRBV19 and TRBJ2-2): DGGITQSPKYLFRKEGQNVTLSCEQNLNHDAMYWYRQDPGQGLRLIYYSQIVNDFQKGDIAEGYSVSREKKESFPLTVTSAQKNPTAFYLCASSYSRNTGELFFGEGSRLTVL.

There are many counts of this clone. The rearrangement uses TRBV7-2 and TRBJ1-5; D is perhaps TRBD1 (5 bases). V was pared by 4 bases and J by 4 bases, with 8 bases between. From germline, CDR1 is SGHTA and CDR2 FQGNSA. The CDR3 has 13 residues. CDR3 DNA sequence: TGTGCCAGCAGCTCAGGGAAGAATCAGCCCCAGCATTTT. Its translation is CASSSGKNQPQHF.

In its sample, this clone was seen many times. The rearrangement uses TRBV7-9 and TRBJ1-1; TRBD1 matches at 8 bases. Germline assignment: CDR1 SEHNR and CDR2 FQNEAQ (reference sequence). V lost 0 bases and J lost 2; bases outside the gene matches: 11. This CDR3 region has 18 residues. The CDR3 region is CASSLAGGPQGGNTEAFF. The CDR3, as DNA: TGTGCCAGCAGCTTAGCGGGAGGGCCACAGGGGGGAAACACTGAAGCTTTCTTT.

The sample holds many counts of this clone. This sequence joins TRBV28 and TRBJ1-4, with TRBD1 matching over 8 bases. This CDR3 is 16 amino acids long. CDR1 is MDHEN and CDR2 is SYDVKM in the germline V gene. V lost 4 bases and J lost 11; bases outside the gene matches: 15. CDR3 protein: CASSSGDRWFGGKLFF. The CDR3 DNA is TGTGCCAGCAGTTCAGGGGACAGGTGGTTTGGGGGCAAACTGTTTTTT.

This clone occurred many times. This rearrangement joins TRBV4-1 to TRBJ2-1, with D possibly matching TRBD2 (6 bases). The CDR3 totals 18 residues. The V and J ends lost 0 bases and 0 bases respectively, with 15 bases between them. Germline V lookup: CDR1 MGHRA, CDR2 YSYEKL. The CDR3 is CASSQDRGARVSYNEQFF. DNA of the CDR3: TGCGCCAGCAGCCAAGATCGCGGGGCGCGGGTCTCCTACAATGAGCAGTTCTTC.

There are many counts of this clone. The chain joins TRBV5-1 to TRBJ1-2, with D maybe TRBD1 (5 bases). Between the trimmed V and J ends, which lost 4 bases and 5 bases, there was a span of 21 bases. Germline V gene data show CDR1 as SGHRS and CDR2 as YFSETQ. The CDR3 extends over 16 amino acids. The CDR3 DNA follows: TGCGCCAGCAGCACATGGAGTAGGCCAGGGAGGTATGGCTACACCTTC. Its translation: CASSTWSRPGRYGYTF.